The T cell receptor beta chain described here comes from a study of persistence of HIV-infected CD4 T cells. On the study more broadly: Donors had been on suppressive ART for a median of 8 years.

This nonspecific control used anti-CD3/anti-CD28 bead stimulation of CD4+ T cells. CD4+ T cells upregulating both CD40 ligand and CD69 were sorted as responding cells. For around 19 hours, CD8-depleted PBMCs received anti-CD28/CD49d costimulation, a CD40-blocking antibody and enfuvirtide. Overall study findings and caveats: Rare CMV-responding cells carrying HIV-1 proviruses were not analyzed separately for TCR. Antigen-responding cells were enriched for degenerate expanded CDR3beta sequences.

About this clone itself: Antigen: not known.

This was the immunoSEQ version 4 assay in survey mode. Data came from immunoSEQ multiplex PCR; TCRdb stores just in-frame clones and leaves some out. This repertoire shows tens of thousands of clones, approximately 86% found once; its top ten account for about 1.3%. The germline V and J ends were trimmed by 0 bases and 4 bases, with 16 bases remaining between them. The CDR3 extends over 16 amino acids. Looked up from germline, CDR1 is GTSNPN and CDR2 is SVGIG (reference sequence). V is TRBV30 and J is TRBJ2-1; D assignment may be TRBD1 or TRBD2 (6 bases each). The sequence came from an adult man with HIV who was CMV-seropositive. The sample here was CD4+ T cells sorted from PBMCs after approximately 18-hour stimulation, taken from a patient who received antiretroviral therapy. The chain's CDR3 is CAWSVLIGGPYNEQFF. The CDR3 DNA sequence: TGTGCCTGGAGTGTACTGATAGGGGGGCCATACAATGAGCAGTTCTTC.